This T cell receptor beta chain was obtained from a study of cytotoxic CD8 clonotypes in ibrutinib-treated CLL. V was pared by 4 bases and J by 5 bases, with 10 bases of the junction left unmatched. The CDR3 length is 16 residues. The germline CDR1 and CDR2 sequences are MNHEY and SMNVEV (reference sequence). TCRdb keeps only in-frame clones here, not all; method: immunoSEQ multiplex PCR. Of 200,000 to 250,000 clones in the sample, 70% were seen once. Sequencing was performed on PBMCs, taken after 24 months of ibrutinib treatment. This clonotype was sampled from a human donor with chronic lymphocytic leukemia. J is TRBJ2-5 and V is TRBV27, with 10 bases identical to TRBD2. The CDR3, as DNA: TGTGCCAGCAGTTCCGTCGCTAGCGGGAGAACCGAGACCCAGTACTTC. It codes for CASSSVASGRTETQYF.